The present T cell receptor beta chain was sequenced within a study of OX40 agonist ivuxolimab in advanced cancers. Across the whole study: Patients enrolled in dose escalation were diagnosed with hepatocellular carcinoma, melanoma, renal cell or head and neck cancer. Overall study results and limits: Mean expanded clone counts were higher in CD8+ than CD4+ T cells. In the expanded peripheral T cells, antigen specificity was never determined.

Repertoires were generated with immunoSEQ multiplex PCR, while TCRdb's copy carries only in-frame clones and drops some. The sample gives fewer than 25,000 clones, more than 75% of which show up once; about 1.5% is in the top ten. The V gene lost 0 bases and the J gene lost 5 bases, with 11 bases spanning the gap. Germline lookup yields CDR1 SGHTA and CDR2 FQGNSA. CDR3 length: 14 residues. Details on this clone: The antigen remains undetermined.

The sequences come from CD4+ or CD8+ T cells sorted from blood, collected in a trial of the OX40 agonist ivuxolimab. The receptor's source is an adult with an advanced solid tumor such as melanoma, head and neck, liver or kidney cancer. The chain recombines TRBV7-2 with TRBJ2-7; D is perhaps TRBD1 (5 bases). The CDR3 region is CASSLARVSHEQYF. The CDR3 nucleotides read TGTGCCAGCAGCTTAGCCAGGGTTAGCCACGAGCAGTACTTC.